This is a list of T cell receptor beta chains from one sample in a study of radiation and T cells in renal cell carcinoma. Method: immunoSEQ multiplex PCR; TCRdb's copy keeps in-frame clones and lacks some. The sample lists just over 95,000 clones, approximately 86% occurring once. Sequencing was performed on blood, taken from a patient whose treatment included radiotherapy and nephrectomy. The receptors originated from a man aged 50-60 years with renal cell carcinoma. CDR3s include the opening cysteine and the closing phenylalanine or tryptophan. D genes are given only for firm matches. Clone size appears in some rows only: once, few, many, or a class for an expanded clone.

. TRBJ2-7 . TRBV11-3 TGTGCCAGCAGCTTAGGGGGCCCCTACGAGCAGTACTTC CASSLGGPYEQYF
. TRBJ2-5 TRBD2 TRBV2 TGTGCCAGCACTGGGACTAGCGGGGAAGAGACCCAGTACTTC CASTGTSGEETQYF
. TRBJ1-1 . TRBV25-1 TGTGCCAGCAGTGACCCGGGCAGGGGGAACACTGAAGCTTTCTTT CASSDPGRGNTEAFF
. TRBJ1-5 . TRBV5-1 TGCGCCAGCAGACCGGGGGCGCAGAGCAATCAGCCCCAGCATTTT CASRPGAQSNQPQHF
. TRBJ1-2 TRBD1 TRBV7-2 TGTGCCAGCAGCTCCATGACAGGGTTAGGCGGCTACACCTTC CASSSMTGLGGYTF
. TRBJ1-1 . TRBV6-5 TGTGCGAGTGGGGCGGGCTTTAACACTGAAGCTTTCTTT CASGAGFNTEAFF
. TRBJ2-5 TRBD2 TRBV5-1 TGCGCCAGCAGTTTTGGACTAGCGGTTCAAGAGACCCAGTACTTC CASSFGLAVQETQYF
few TRBJ2-3 TRBD1 TRBV5-1 TGCGCCAGCAGCTCGACAGGGTCAGATACGCAGTATTTT CASSSTGSDTQYF
. TRBJ2-3 . TRBV25-1 TGTGCCAGCAGTGACCGAACTGAATTCACAGATACGCAGTATTTT CASSDRTEFTDTQYF
. TRBJ2-7 . TRBV4-2 TGTGCCAGCAGCCACCACCGGGGGGCCGTTTACGAGCAGTACTTC CASSHHRGAVYEQYF
. TRBJ2-3 . TRBV19 TGTGCCAGTAAACCAGGGGCTTCCTTCTTTGATACGCAGTATTTT CASKPGASFFDTQYF
once TRBJ1-2 . TRBV28 TGTGCCAGCTCCTCACCGTCCGAAGACTATGGCTACACCTTC CASSSPSEDYGYTF
. TRBJ2-3 . TRBV7-6 TGTGCCAGCAGCTTAGGGCAGGGAGGCCCAGATACGCAGTATTTT CASSLGQGGPDTQYF
. TRBJ2-3 TRBD2 TRBV6-5 TGTGCGGCGGCTAGCGGGAGTCCGGATACGCAGTATTTT CAAASGSPDTQYF
. TRBJ1-2 . TRBV18 TGTGCCAGCTCACCAATGGCCGAGAACTATGGCTACACCTTC CASSPMAENYGYTF
. TRBJ1-1 . TRBV10-3 TGTGCCATCTCGGGACCTCAAAACACTGAAGCTTTCTTT CAISGPQNTEAFF
. TRBJ2-1 TRBD2 TRBV5-4 TGTGCCAGCAGCTCCGGGGGGGGTCTAGCGGGCCTATCCTACAATGAGCAGTTCTTC CASSSGGGLAGLSYNEQFF
once TRBJ1-4 . TRBV28 TGTGCCAGCAGTTTAGGACATAATGAAAAACTGTTTTTT CASSLGHNEKLFF
. TRBJ1-2 . TRBV27 TGTGCCAGCAGTTCTAAGGGTCGGGACTATGGCTACACCTTC CASSSKGRDYGYTF
. TRBJ1-2 TRBD1 TRBV27 TGTGCCAGCAGTTCCGGACAGGGGAGGTATGGCTACACCTTC CASSSGQGRYGYTF
. TRBJ1-4 . TRBV6-5 TGTGCCAGCAGTTACTCTTTGGCAGGGGCTAATGAAAAACTGTTTTTT CASSYSLAGANEKLFF
. TRBJ2-5 . TRBV27 TGTGCCAGCAGTTCCACGATGACTAAAGGGGGGATGGAGACCCAGTACTTC CASSSTMTKGGMETQYF
once TRBJ1-5 . TRBV30 TGTGCCGTCCGGGGGCCAGGTCAGCCCCAGCATTTT CAVRGPGQPQHF
. TRBJ2-7 . TRBV7-9 TGTGCCAGCAGCTTATTGATTCGGGACCTGAACGAGCAGTACTTC CASSLLIRDLNEQYF
. TRBJ2-2 . TRBV4-1 TGCGCCAGCAGCCAAGGAACAGGAAGTGTCGGGGAGCTGTTTTTT CASSQGTGSVGELFF
. TRBJ2-3 TRBD2 TRBV5-1 TGCGCCAGCAGCCCGAGGACTGTAATATTAGCGGGGTCTAGCACAGATACGCAGTATTTT CASSPRTVILAGSSTDTQYF
. TRBJ1-6 . TRBV10-2 TGCGCCACCAGAGGGGGGCTCTACAATTCACCCCTCCACTTT CATRGGLYNSPLHF
. TRBJ2-7 TRBD1 TRBV27 TGTGCCAGCAGTTTACCGACAGGGGGACTCTACGAGCAGTACTTC CASSLPTGGLYEQYF
. TRBJ1-4 . TRBV6-1 TGTGCCACCGGAGAAGGACGTGAACTAGAAAAACTGTTTTTT CATGEGRELEKLFF
. TRBJ2-7 . TRBV28 TGTGCCAGCACCCAAGTTGGGGCTTACTACGAGCAGTACTTC CASTQVGAYYEQYF
. TRBJ2-7 TRBD2 TRBV30 TGTGCCTGGGCATCTAGCGGGAGTTTCGAGCAGTACTTC CAWASSGSFEQYF
. TRBJ2-2 TRBD2 TRBV2 TGTGCCAGCAGTGAAGCGGAGGGACTAGCCTTT CASSEAEGLAF
. TRBJ1-3 . TRBV10-2 TGCGCCACTCAAAAAGGGGCAGGGGAAGTAAGCTCTGGAAACACCATATATTTT CATQKGAGEVSSGNTIYF
. TRBJ2-1 . TRBV5-1 TGCGCCAGCAGCTTGTTACAGGGTGGCAACAATGAGCAGTTCTTC CASSLLQGGNNEQFF
. TRBJ2-1 . TRBV5-1 TGCGCCAGCAGCTTGGTTCCGGGGGCTGGAGATGAGCAGTTCTTC CASSLVPGAGDEQFF
. TRBJ1-2 TRBD1 TRBV25-1 TGTGCCAGCAGTGAATCCCAGTGGGACAGGGGGCACTATGGCTACACCTTC CASSESQWDRGHYGYTF
. TRBJ1-4 . TRBV7-8 TGTGCCAGCAGCTTATTCAGCGGGATAGCTAATGAAAAACTGTTTTTT CASSLFSGIANEKLFF